The 12 T cell receptor beta chains presented below share a single source sample, sequenced in a study of tumor and adjacent non-tumor tissue in lung cancer. A modified ARM-PCR protocol with three rounds of nested PCR amplified TCRbeta. TCRdb re-analysed the multiplex PCR reads in MiXCR, keeping a single row per CDR3 protein. The sample has more than 75,000 distinct CDR3 sequences, over 75% seen once; the top ten hold more than 10%. RNA was extracted from bulk tissue without any cell sorting. The sample taken for sequencing was lung tumor tissue. These TCRs come from a woman aged 45-59 years with non-small cell lung cancer.

Comment on this clonotype: Sequence at one end of the junction differs from germline and may be a read error. The J gene is TRBJ2-1, the V gene TRBV7-6; 7 nucleotides agree with TRBD1. The germline V gene encodes CDR1 SGHVS and CDR2 FNYEAQ. This CDR3 region has 13 residues. The DNA of the CDR3 is TGTACCAGCAGCGCCACAGGGGACAATGAGCAGTTCTTC. Protein sequence: CTSSATGDNEQFF. The variable domain in full, completed from reference TRBV7-6 and TRBJ2-1, reads GAGVSQSPRYKVTKRGQDVALRCDPISGHVSLYWYRQALGQGPEFLTYFNYEAQQDKSGLPNDRFSAERPEGSISTLTIQRTEQRDSAMYRCTSSATGDNEQFFGPGTRLTVL.

This clonotype has more than one count but fewer than ten. V gene TRBV5-1 combines with J gene TRBJ1-5; 10 bases fit TRBD1. The germline V gene has CDR1 SGHRS and CDR2 YFSETQ. The CDR3 length is 16 residues. With V trimmed by 0 bases and J by 5 bases, 5 bases remained unmatched. The CDR3 protein is CASSLGQGAGDQPQHF. The CDR3 nucleotides are TGCGCCAGCAGCTTGGGACAGGGGGCTGGGGATCAGCCCCAGCATTTT.

For this clonotype: A read error may account for a junction end that differs from germline. Here the CDR3 DNA reads TGTGTCAGCAGTTCTAAAAGACTAGCGGCCACCGGGGAGCTGTTTTTT. Encoded protein: CVSSSKRLAATGELFF. The chain couples TRBV5-5 to TRBJ2-2; 9 bases match TRBD2. This CDR3 has 16 residues. Looked up from germline, CDR1 is SGHKS and CDR2 is YYEKEE (reference sequence).

This clonotype has just a few counts. A read error may be the cause here, since a much bigger clone is one base away. This chain connects TRBV30 to TRBJ2-1; weak D call: TRBD2 (6 bases). Trimming stripped 3 bases from V and 4 bases from J, with 31 bases between. Germline V gene data show CDR1 as GTSNPN and CDR2 as SVGIG (reference sequence). The CDR3 is 20 residues long. The DNA for the CDR3 is TGTGCCTGGAGCTCCGAGACTAACGGGACTGAAAGGGAGTTTTACAATGAGCAGTTCTTC. Protein: CAWSSETNGTEREFYNEQFF.

Concerning this clonotype: This may come from a read error, since a much larger clone is one base off. The gene calls are TRBV16 and TRBJ2-7, with D perhaps given as TRBD1 or TRBD2 (5 bases each). This CDR3 region has 12 residues. Per the germline V gene, CDR1 is KGHSY and CDR2 is FQNENV. Here the CDR3 DNA reads TGTGCCACCAGCCCGGGACGGTACGAGCAGTACTTC. As protein: CATSPGRYEQYF.

The gene calls are TRBV6-6 and TRBJ2-7; D unresolved. The germline V gene encodes CDR1 MNHNY and CDR2 SVGAGI (reference sequence). The V and J ends lost 0 bases and 2 bases respectively, with 17 bases between them. The CDR3 extends over 17 amino acids. The CDR3: CASSYSSPSVSTYEQYF. DNA for the CDR3: TGTGCCAGCAGTTACTCGTCCCCAAGCGTGAGTACCTACGAGCAGTACTTC.

V gene TRBV5-1 combines with J gene TRBJ2-7; 7 bases line up with TRBD2. CDR3 length: 14 amino acids. The J segment lost 5 bases and the V segment lost 6 bases, leaving 11 bases of the junction unmatched. CDR1 is SGHRS, CDR2 YFSETQ, per germline. The CDR3 here is CASNLSGTLNEQYF. CDR3 DNA: TGCGCCAGCAACTTAAGCGGGACGCTCAACGAGCAGTACTTC.

As for this clonotype: A junction boundary mismatches the germline segment, possibly from a read error. V and J are TRBV12-3 or TRBV12-4 and TRBJ1-1; D is ambiguous. The CDR3 extends over 12 amino acids. This CDR3 is CASSLGYTETFF. The CDR3 nucleotides read TGTGCCAGCAGTTTAGGTTACACTGAAACTTTCTTT.

In the case of this clonotype: This likely comes from a read error, as the CDR3 has no conserved phenylalanine or tryptophan at its end. The rearrangement links TRBV20-1 to TRBJ1-1, with D possibly TRBD1 on 5 matching bases. Germline V gene data show CDR1 as DFQATT and CDR2 as SNEGSKA (reference sequence). The CDR3 is 15 residues long. CDR3 sequence (DNA): TGCAGTGTTAGAGATCTCGGGGCAGGGTGTGGTGAAGCTTTCTAT. Its translation: CSVRDLGAGCGEAFY.

This clonotype has only a few counts. An end of the junction does not agree with germline; a read error may underlie this. The CDR3 reads CASSLGQRNRPQHF. The CDR3 region has the DNA TGCGCCAGCAGCCTGGGTCAACGCAATCGGCCCCAGCATTTT. V usage is TRBV5-1 and J usage is TRBJ1-5; D is unclear. CDR1 is SGHRS and CDR2 is YFSETQ in the germline V gene. This CDR3 comprises 14 residues.

This rearrangement joins TRBV20-1 to TRBJ2-3; 8 nucleotides line up with TRBD2. The V and J ends lost 1 base and 0 bases, in that order; junction bases with no gene match: 3. CDR1 is DFQATT and CDR2 is SNEGSKA in the germline V gene (reference sequence). The CDR3 is 15 amino acids. CDR3 loop: CSARVLAGSTDTQYF. The CDR3 DNA follows: TGCAGTGCTAGAGTTTTAGCGGGGAGCACAGATACGCAGTATTTT.

The chain couples TRBV20-1 to TRBJ1-1; D is ambiguous. Germline V CDR1 and CDR2: DFQATT, SNEGSKA (reference sequence). This CDR3 region has 12 residues. The CDR3 protein is CIGDGGNTEAFF. The DNA of the CDR3 is TGCATTGGGGATGGAGGTAACACTGAAGCTTTCTTT.